A selection of T cell receptor beta chains follows, all from one sample in a study of identical twins. TCRdb ran MiXCR on the 5' RACE reads and lists one entry per CDR3 protein. The sample shows 1.5 million to 2 million distinct CDR3 sequences, more than 30% of them seen only once. The sample comprised cord blood. These receptor sequences come from a newborn girl in good health. CDR3s include the opening cysteine and the closing phenylalanine or tryptophan. D genes are given only for firm matches. Clone size is shown for a subset of rows, as once, few, many or a class of expanded clone.

. TRBJ2-7 TRBV6-5 few TGTGCCAGCAGTTACAACAGGGCCCACGAGCAGTACTTC CASSYNRAHEQYF
TRBD2 TRBJ2-1 TRBV2 . TGTGCCAGCAGGTGGGGACTAGCGGACAATGAGCGGTTCTTC CASRWGLADNERFF
. TRBJ2-1 TRBV2 . TGTGCCAGCAGTGAAAGGTCCCACTACAATGAGCAGTTCTTC CASSERSHYNEQFF
. TRBJ2-3 TRBV25-1 . TGTGCCAGCAGTGAATCCTCCTCCCTTAGCGCGACTGGCACAGATACGCAGTATTTT CASSESSSLSATGTDTQYF
TRBD2 TRBJ2-5 TRBV12-3/TRBV12-4 many TGTGCCAGCAGTTTCCGACCGCGGGGGCAAGAGACCCAGTACTTC CASSFRPRGQETQYF
. TRBJ2-1 TRBV30 . TGTGCCTGGAGTGCGCAAGCGGGCTTCCACAATGAGCAGTTCTTC CAWSAQAGFHNEQFF
. TRBJ2-7 TRBV27 many TGTGCCAGCAGTTTTGGTCGGGGGACCTCCTACGAGCAGTACTTC CASSFGRGTSYEQYF
. TRBJ2-5 TRBV6-5 once TGTGCCAGCAGTTACGGGGTGGAGGGCTATGGTCAAGAGACCCAGTACTTC CASSYGVEGYGQETQYF
TRBD1 TRBJ1-2 TRBV5-1 few TGCGCCAGCAGCTTTAGCTGGACAGGGGCCTATGGCTACACCTTC CASSFSWTGAYGYTF
. TRBJ2-1 TRBV10-3 few TGTGCCATCAGTGTGGTAGTATACAATGAGCAGTTCTTC CAISVVVYNEQFF
. TRBJ2-1 TRBV10-2 few TGCGCCAGCAGTGATGGGGGGGCCTTCAATGAGCAGTTCTTC CASSDGGAFNEQFF
TRBD1 TRBJ2-3 TRBV2 . TGTGCCAGCAGTAAACAGGGGGCGATGAGCACAGATACGCAGTATTTT CASSKQGAMSTDTQYF
TRBD2 TRBJ2-1 TRBV29-1 many TGCAGCGTAGCCGGACTAGCGGACACTTACAATGAGCAGTTCTTC CSVAGLADTYNEQFF
. TRBJ1-2 TRBV6-5 few TGTGCCAGCAGTTACGGGAGGGCCACTAACTATGGCTACACCTTC CASSYGRATNYGYTF
TRBD1 TRBJ2-3 TRBV7-9 many TGTGCCAGCAGCTCGGGACAGGGCGGAACAGATACGCAGTATTTT CASSSGQGGTDTQYF
. TRBJ2-1 TRBV12-3/TRBV12-4 . TGTGCCAGCAGCCTTGACAGGCTTTTTAAGTTCTTC CASSLDRLFKFF
TRBD1 TRBJ1-2 TRBV7-8 . TGTGCCAGCAGCGACAGGGTTTTTTTTGGCTACACCTTC CASSDRVFFGYTF
TRBD2 TRBJ2-7 TRBV20-1 many TGCAGTGCTAGGTCCGGGACTAGCGCATCCTACGAGCAGTACTTC CSARSGTSASYEQYF
. TRBJ1-4 TRBV2 few TGTGCCAGCACAGGGAGAGGTTGGGAAAAACTGTTTTTT CASTGRGWEKLFF
. TRBJ2-3 TRBV5-6 few TGTGCCAGCAGCCCTCATCCAGATACGCAGTATTTT CASSPHPDTQYF
. TRBJ2-3 TRBV5-1 many TGCGCCAGCAGCTTGGCCGAGGACTCCCGACCATTAAGAGATACGCAGTATTTT CASSLAEDSRPLRDTQYF
TRBD2 TRBJ2-3 TRBV10-3 . TGTGCCATCGGGGCGGGGGGGACAGATACGCAGTATTTT CAIGAGGTDTQYF
. TRBJ2-4 TRBV25-1 few TGTGCCAGCAGTGAATACCAGGGTAAAAACATTCAGTACTTC CASSEYQGKNIQYF
. TRBJ1-2 TRBV5-1 few TGCGCCAGCAGCCCGGGACCTGAAGCCGGCTACACCTTC CASSPGPEAGYTF
. TRBJ1-3 TRBV28 . TGTGCCAGCAGTTTAGAACACTCTGGAAACACCATATATTTT CASSLEHSGNTIYF
. TRBJ2-3 TRBV18 . TGTGCCGGCTCACCAAGTGTTCCAGATACGCAGTATTTT CAGSPSVPDTQYF
. TRBJ1-1 TRBV5-1 few TGCGCCAGCAGCTTGGGCCCCCTACAAACGAACATGGCTGAAGCTTTCTTT CASSLGPLQTNMAEAFF
. TRBJ1-3 TRBV9 few TGTGCCAGCAGCGGTCGCTCTACAACTGGAAACACCATATATTTT CASSGRSTTGNTIYF
. TRBJ2-7 TRBV3-1 many TGTGCCAGCAGCCAAGACGTCTCCTACGAGCAGTACTTC CASSQDVSYEQYF
. TRBJ1-6 TRBV25-1 . TGTGCCAGCAGTGCGCCCGGGAGCTCCTATAATTCACCCCTCCACTTT CASSAPGSSYNSPLHF
. TRBJ2-7 TRBV28 few TGTGCCAGCAGAACAAGCCGACAGCCCTACGAGCAGTACTTC CASRTSRQPYEQYF
. TRBJ1-1 TRBV5-1 many TGTGCCAGCAGCCCGCGCCCGAACACTGAAGCTTTCTTT CASSPRPNTEAFF
. TRBJ1-6 TRBV12-3/TRBV12-4 . TGTGCCAGCATTATGGGGCCGGGTTCACCCCTCCACTTT CASIMGPGSPLHF
. TRBJ2-5 TRBV6-5 . TGTGCCAGCAGTTACTCGATCACCGGTGGCCAAGAGACCCAGTACTTC CASSYSITGGQETQYF
. TRBJ2-7 TRBV6-4 . TGTGCCAGCAGTGTATGGGGCGGCTCCTACAATGAGCAGTACTTC CASSVWGGSYNEQYF
. TRBJ2-7 TRBV5-1 . TGCGCCAGCAGCTTGAGACCCACTAGGTCGGCCTACGAGCAGTACTTC CASSLRPTRSAYEQYF
TRBD2 TRBJ2-3 TRBV20-1 few TGCAGTATCCGACTAGCGGGAGTTTCAGATACGCAGTATTTT CSIRLAGVSDTQYF
. TRBJ1-5 TRBV20-1 few TGCAGTGCTAGAGACAGGGTCGGCAATCAGCCCCAGCATTTT CSARDRVGNQPQHF
TRBD1 TRBJ1-6 TRBV20-1 few TGCAGTGCTACACTGACTGGGGACAGGGCTTATTCACCCCTCCACTTT CSATLTGDRAYSPLHF
TRBD1 TRBJ2-1 TRBV5-1 once TGCGCCAGCAGGTGGGACAGGGGCCATGAGCAGTTCTTC CASRWDRGHEQFF
. TRBJ2-3 TRBV7-8 few TGTGCCAGCAGCTCCCTCCCTTGGGGGAGCACAGATACGCAGTATTTT CASSSLPWGSTDTQYF
. TRBJ1-4 TRBV12-5 . TGTGCTAGTGGTTTGCCCGATGCCGCCAGGCCAAAAAGTGAAAAACTGTTTTTT CASGLPDAARPKSEKLFF
. TRBJ2-5 TRBV24-1 . TGTGCCACCAGTGACCCAACTAGGAATGAGCAGTACTTC CATSDPTRNEQYF
TRBD2 TRBJ2-1 TRBV20-1 . TGCAGTGCTAATCCGCCTAGCGGGCGCTCCTACAATGAGCAGTTCTTC CSANPPSGRSYNEQFF
. TRBJ1-1 TRBV5-1 . TGCGCCAGCAGCTTCGGGAACGGGGGCACTGAAGCTTTCTTT CASSFGNGGTEAFF
TRBD2 TRBJ2-3 TRBV29-1 . TGCAGCGTTGAAAGCGGGATAGTCTATGGCACAGATACGCAGTATTTT CSVESGIVYGTDTQYF